The sequence of this T cell receptor (beta chain) was determined in a study of blood T cells in healthy people across ages. On the study more broadly: Per two T cells, about one barcoded beta molecule was captured through template switching.

V was trimmed by 0 bases and J by 5 bases, leaving 11 bases between them. The CDR3 loop spans 16 amino acids. Germline assignment: CDR1 LGHNA and CDR2 YSLEER. Alongside a J-beta primer mix, a sample-barcoded 5' primer served in a second PCR lasting about 6 to 12 cycles. TCRdb re-derived calls from the 5' RACE reads in MiXCR, one entry per CDR3 protein. The data show about 1,500,000 distinct CDR3 sequences, 28% seen once. Study-level points and caveats: Investigators viewed diversity estimates from one million T cells as underestimates, the study reported. No one knew whether donors had CMV, which possibly confounded expanded clonotype changes. PBMCs were not sorted, which prevented a conclusive comparison of naive versus antigen-experienced cells.

This clonotype has more than one count but fewer than ten. Its target is not known. Sequencing was done on a sample of blood. The TCR sequence derives from a woman in her 30s in good health. The genes are TRBV4-3 and TRBJ1-6; D is unclear. The chain's CDR3 is CASSQDRYLDNSPLHF. Here the CDR3 DNA reads TGCGCCAGCAGCCAAGATCGGTATTTGGATAATTCACCCCTCCACTTT.